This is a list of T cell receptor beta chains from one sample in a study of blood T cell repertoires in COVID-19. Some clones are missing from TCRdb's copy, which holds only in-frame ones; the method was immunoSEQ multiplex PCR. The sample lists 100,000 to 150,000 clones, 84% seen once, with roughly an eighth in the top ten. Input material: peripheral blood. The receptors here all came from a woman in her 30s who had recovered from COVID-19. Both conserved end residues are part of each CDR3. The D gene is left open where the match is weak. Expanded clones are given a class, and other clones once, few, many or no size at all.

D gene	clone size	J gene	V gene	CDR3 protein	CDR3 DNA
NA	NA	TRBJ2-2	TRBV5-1	CASRQTNTGELFF	TGCGCCAGCAGACAAACAAACACCGGGGAGCTGTTTTTT
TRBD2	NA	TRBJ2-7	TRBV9	CASSRGSGELAGMYEQYF	TGTGCCAGCAGCCGAGGAAGTGGGGAACTAGCGGGAATGTACGAGCAGTACTTC
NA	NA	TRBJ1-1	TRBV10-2	CASSEQGMNTEAFF	TGCGCCAGCAGTGAGCAGGGAATGAACACTGAAGCTTTCTTT
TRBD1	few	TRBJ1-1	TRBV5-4	CASSSPGQGNTEAFF	TGTGCCAGCAGCTCTCCGGGACAGGGGAACACTGAAGCTTTCTTT
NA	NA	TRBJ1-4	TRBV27	CASRPLGSEKLFF	TGTGCCAGCAGACCTTTGGGGAGTGAAAAACTGTTTTTT
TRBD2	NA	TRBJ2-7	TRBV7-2	CASSHRLAGLTYEQYF	TGTGCCAGCAGCCATCGACTAGCGGGGTTAACCTACGAGCAGTACTTC
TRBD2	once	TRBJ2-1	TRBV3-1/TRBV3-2	CASSQDFPGRRASEQFF	TGTGCCAGCAGCCAAGATTTTCCCGGGAGGAGGGCCAGTGAGCAGTTCTTC
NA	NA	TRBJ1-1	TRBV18	CASSPSTGQPGAFF	TGTGCCAGCTCACCCAGTACTGGACAGCCTGGAGCTTTCTTT
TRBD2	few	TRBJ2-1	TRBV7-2	CASSRLAGTNEQFF	TGTGCCAGCAGCAGACTAGCGGGAACGAATGAGCAGTTCTTC
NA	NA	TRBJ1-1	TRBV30	CAWSLGVNTEAFF	TGTGCCTGGAGTCTAGGAGTGAACACTGAAGCTTTCTTT
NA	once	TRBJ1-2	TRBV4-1	CASSQAGVDNNYGYTF	TGCGCCAGCAGCCAAGCGGGGGTAGACAATAACTATGGCTACACCTTC
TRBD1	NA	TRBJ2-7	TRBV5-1	CASSLQGAYYEQYF	TGCGCCAGCAGCTTACAGGGGGCCTACTACGAGCAGTACTTC
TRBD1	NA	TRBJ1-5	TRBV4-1	CASSRTGTEIRTQHF	TGCGCCAGCAGCCGGACCGGGACAGAAATTAGGACCCAGCATTTT
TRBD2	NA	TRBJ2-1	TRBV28	CASIESGITRNEQFF	TGTGCCAGCATTGAGAGCGGGATAACGCGGAATGAGCAGTTCTTC
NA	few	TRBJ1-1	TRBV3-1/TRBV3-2	CASSQEPGTEAFF	TGTGCCAGCAGCCAAGAACCCGGGACTGAAGCTTTCTTT
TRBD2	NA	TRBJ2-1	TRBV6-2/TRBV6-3	CASSFERGVGEQFF	TGTGCCAGCAGTTTCGAGCGGGGGGTGGGGGAGCAGTTCTTC
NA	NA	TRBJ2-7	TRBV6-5	CASSYSPGVTYEQYF	TGTGCCAGCAGTTACAGTCCGGGGGTGACCTACGAGCAGTACTTC
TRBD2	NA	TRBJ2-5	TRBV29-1	CSVAGTSVETQYF	TGCAGCGTTGCCGGGACTAGCGTAGAGACCCAGTACTTC
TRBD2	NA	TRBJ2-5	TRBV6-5	CASSKRGQETQYF	TGTGCCAGCTCGAAGCGGGGACAAGAGACCCAGTACTTC
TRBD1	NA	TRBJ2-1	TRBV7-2	CASSAGTGEYNEQFF	TGTGCCAGCAGCGCCGGGACAGGGGAATACAATGAGCAGTTCTTC
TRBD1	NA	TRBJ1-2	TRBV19	CASSIWDRYGYTF	TGTGCCAGTAGTATCTGGGACAGGTATGGCTACACCTTC
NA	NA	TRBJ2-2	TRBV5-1	CASSLGRAGSGELFF	TGCGCCAGCAGCTTGGGGCGCGCCGGGTCGGGGGAGCTGTTTTTT
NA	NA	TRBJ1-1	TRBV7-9	CASSLDQGEAFF	TGTGCCAGCAGCTTAGATCAGGGTGAAGCTTTCTTT
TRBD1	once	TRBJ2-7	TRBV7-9	CASSFPGTGLYEQYF	TGTGCCAGCAGCTTCCCAGGGACAGGGCTCTACGAGCAGTACTTC
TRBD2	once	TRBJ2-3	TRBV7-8	CASGNVAGGPAGSDTQYF	TGTGCCAGCGGGAATGTAGCGGGAGGGCCTGCAGGGTCAGATACGCAGTATTTT
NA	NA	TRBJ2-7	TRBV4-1	CASSPLGAGGDEQYF	TGCGCCAGCAGCCCGCTGGGAGCGGGCGGAGATGAGCAGTACTTC
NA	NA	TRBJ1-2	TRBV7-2	CASSTRQGYEIYGYTF	TGTGCCAGCAGCACTCGTCAGGGATATGAAATCTATGGCTACACCTTC
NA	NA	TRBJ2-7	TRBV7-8	CASSLVGGFYEQYF	TGTGCCAGCAGCTTAGTCGGGGGATTCTACGAGCAGTACTTC
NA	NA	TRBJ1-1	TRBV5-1	CASSLRGAITEAFF	TGCGCCAGCAGCTTGCGGGGGGCGATCACTGAAGCTTTCTTT
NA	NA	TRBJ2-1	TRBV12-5	CASGLQGSSYNEQFF	TGTGCTAGTGGACTTCAGGGGAGCTCCTACAATGAGCAGTTCTTC
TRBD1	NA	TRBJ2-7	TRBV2	CASSNPRQGPTYEQYF	TGTGCCAGCAGTAACCCTAGACAGGGGCCTACCTACGAGCAGTACTTC
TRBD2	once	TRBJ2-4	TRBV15	CATSILSGRSENIQYF	TGTGCCACCAGCATCTTAAGCGGGAGAAGCGAAAACATTCAGTACTTC
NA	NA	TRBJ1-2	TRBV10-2	CASSMHLPPFYGYTF	TGCGCCAGCAGTATGCACCTACCCCCCTTCTATGGCTACACCTTC
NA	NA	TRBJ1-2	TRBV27	CASTSGAWSGYTF	TGTGCCAGCACATCAGGGGCGTGGAGTGGCTACACCTTC
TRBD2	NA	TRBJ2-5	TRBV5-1	CASSFQLAGGPTETQYF	TGCGCCAGCAGCTTCCAACTAGCGGGGGGGCCGACGGAGACCCAGTACTTC
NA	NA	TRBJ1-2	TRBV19	CASSPVTRYGYTF	TGTGCCAGTAGTCCTGTCACTCGCTATGGCTACACCTTC
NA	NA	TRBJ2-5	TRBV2	CASSGIARETQYF	TGTGCCAGCAGTGGGATAGCGCGAGAGACCCAGTACTTC
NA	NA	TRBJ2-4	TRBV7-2	CASSLAGEAGNLAKNIQYF	TGTGCCAGCAGCTTAGCGGGTGAGGCAGGGAACTTAGCCAAAAACATTCAGTACTTC
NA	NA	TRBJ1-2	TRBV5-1	CASSLVPGNYGYTF	TGCGCCAGCAGCTTAGTTCCAGGAAACTATGGCTACACCTTC
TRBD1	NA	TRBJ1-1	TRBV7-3	CASSLAGTGSMNTEAFF	TGTGCCAGCAGCCTCGCCGGGACAGGGAGTATGAACACTGAAGCTTTCTTT
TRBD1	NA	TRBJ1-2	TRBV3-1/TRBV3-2	CASSLRTGKGYGYTF	TGTGCCAGCAGCCTTCGGACAGGGAAGGGATATGGCTACACCTTC
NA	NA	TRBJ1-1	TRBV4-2	CASDRLNGEAFF	TGTGCCAGCGATCGACTGAACGGTGAAGCTTTCTTT
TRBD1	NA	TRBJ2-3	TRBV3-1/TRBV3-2	CASSRMGTGQDTQYF	TGTGCCAGCAGCCGAATGGGGACAGGGCAAGATACGCAGTATTTT
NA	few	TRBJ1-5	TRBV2	CASKGGDNNQPQHF	TGTGCCAGCAAAGGGGGGGACAATAATCAGCCCCAGCATTTT
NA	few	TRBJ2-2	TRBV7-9	CASSLNQNTGELFF	TGTGCCAGCAGCCTAAACCAGAACACCGGGGAGCTGTTTTTT
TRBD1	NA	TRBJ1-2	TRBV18	CASSEDREFVYGYTF	TGTGCCAGCTCAGAAGACAGGGAATTCGTCTATGGCTACACCTTC
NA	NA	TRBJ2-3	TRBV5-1	CASSLSTDTQYF	TGCGCCAGCAGCCTTAGCACAGATACGCAGTATTTT
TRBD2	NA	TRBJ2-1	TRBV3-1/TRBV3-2	CASSPVGGYGVSYNEQFF	TGTGCCAGCAGCCCGGTGGGAGGGTACGGAGTATCCTACAATGAGCAGTTCTTC
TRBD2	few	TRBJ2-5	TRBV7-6	CASSGLAGHQETQYF	TGTGCCAGCAGCGGACTAGCGGGACACCAAGAGACCCAGTACTTC
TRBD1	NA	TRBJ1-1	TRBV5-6	CASSLDNRGTEAFF	TGTGCCAGCAGCTTGGACAACAGGGGCACTGAAGCTTTCTTT